Listed below are T cell receptor beta chains from one sample, sequenced in a study of beta chain features in type 1 diabetes. Here immunoSEQ multiplex PCR was the method, and the copy in TCRdb shows in-frame clones only, minus some. Seen here are a few hundred thousand clones, more than 13% observed once, and the top ten hold 0.019%. Sequenced sample: naive CD4+ T cells from blood. These receptors all come from a woman in her late teens or twenties in good health. Each CDR3 is given without its conserved first and last residue. D genes are given only for firm matches.

D gene: NA
CDR3 length: 10
V gene: TRBV5-1
CDR3 protein: ASSSLGETQY

D gene: TRBD1
CDR3 length: 13
V gene: TRBV19
CDR3 protein: ASSIRGQAHQPQH

D gene: NA
CDR3 length: 11
V gene: TRBV7-2
CDR3 protein: ASSLGTRETQY

D gene: NA
CDR3 length: 11
V gene: TRBV5-1
CDR3 protein: ASSLGQQYEQY

D gene: NA
CDR3 length: 13
V gene: TRBV9
CDR3 protein: ASSVGISPQETQY

D gene: NA
CDR3 length: 13
V gene: TRBV7-2
CDR3 protein: ASSLPGHRQETQY

D gene: NA
CDR3 length: 15
V gene: TRBV4-1
CDR3 protein: ASSPLPSGGAYTEAF

D gene: TRBD2
CDR3 length: 16
V gene: TRBV15
CDR3 protein: ATSRGPWVAGGYNEQF

D gene: TRBD1
CDR3 length: 12
V gene: TRBV29-1
CDR3 protein: SASTGVEGQPQH

D gene: NA
CDR3 length: 11
V gene: TRBV2
CDR3 protein: ASRRVAYNEQF

D gene: NA
CDR3 length: 10
V gene: TRBV28
CDR3 protein: ASSSGHQPQH

D gene: TRBD1
CDR3 length: 13
V gene: TRBV28
CDR3 protein: ASSPSGQGIYGYT

D gene: NA
CDR3 length: 12
V gene: TRBV29-1
CDR3 protein: SVANRRLTDTQY

D gene: NA
CDR3 length: 13
V gene: TRBV6-5
CDR3 protein: ASSYSGVGTYEQY

D gene: TRBD1
CDR3 length: 12
V gene: TRBV29-1
CDR3 protein: SVARTGVTYEQY

D gene: NA
CDR3 length: 12
V gene: TRBV7-6
CDR3 protein: ASSDRDKNTEAF

D gene: NA
CDR3 length: 13
V gene: TRBV10-2
CDR3 protein: ASSDFGYRKGEQF

D gene: TRBD1
CDR3 length: 13
V gene: TRBV29-1
CDR3 protein: SVPDGAGGNQPQH

D gene: TRBD1
CDR3 length: 11
V gene: TRBV29-1
CDR3 protein: SVEGDRGHEQY

D gene: NA
CDR3 length: 10
V gene: TRBV6-4
CDR3 protein: ASSHIPGELF

D gene: NA
CDR3 length: 11
V gene: TRBV6-5
CDR3 protein: ASSYVRDTEAF

D gene: NA
CDR3 length: 15
V gene: TRBV7-9
CDR3 protein: ASSPSGGAGWDTEAF

D gene: NA
CDR3 length: 11
V gene: TRBV5-1
CDR3 protein: ASNWRRAGEQF

D gene: TRBD1
CDR3 length: 11
V gene: TRBV29-1
CDR3 protein: SVVQGVNTEAF

D gene: NA
CDR3 length: 14
V gene: TRBV30
CDR3 protein: AWSRKDSPRNQPQH

D gene: NA
CDR3 length: 10
V gene: TRBV18
CDR3 protein: ASSGQQETQY

D gene: NA
CDR3 length: 11
V gene: TRBV4-2
CDR3 protein: ASKTLGPGGYT

D gene: NA
CDR3 length: 11
V gene: TRBV7-2
CDR3 protein: ASSPPDIYGYT

D gene: TRBD2
CDR3 length: 15
V gene: TRBV4-2
CDR3 protein: ASSQERTSTNTGELF

D gene: NA
CDR3 length: 11
V gene: TRBV18
CDR3 protein: ASPRSGNTEAF

D gene: TRBD1
CDR3 length: 16
V gene: TRBV30
CDR3 protein: AWIRDRGQISSSYEQY

D gene: TRBD1
CDR3 length: 12
V gene: TRBV19
CDR3 protein: ASSPHKGDSEAF

D gene: TRBD1
CDR3 length: 15
V gene: TRBV28
CDR3 protein: ASSKGMTGTGGYEQY

D gene: NA
CDR3 length: 14
V gene: TRBV4-1
CDR3 protein: ASSLREGRLAYEQY

D gene: NA
CDR3 length: 13
V gene: TRBV4-3
CDR3 protein: ASSQGVGRYNEQF

D gene: NA
CDR3 length: 9
V gene: TRBV30
CDR3 protein: AWMSFNEQF

D gene: TRBD2
CDR3 length: 13
V gene: TRBV15
CDR3 protein: ATSRKTSGSHEQY

D gene: TRBD1
CDR3 length: 13
V gene: TRBV11-2
CDR3 protein: ASRTGTANTGELF

D gene: NA
CDR3 length: 12
V gene: TRBV19
CDR3 protein: ASTARGQGETQY

D gene: NA
CDR3 length: 10
V gene: TRBV29-1
CDR3 protein: SVGGMGQPQH

D gene: NA
CDR3 length: 11
V gene: TRBV10-3
CDR3 protein: AISESPGSIAF

D gene: TRBD2
CDR3 length: 13
V gene: TRBV13
CDR3 protein: ASSLEGGRGDTQY

D gene: NA
CDR3 length: 12
V gene: TRBV5-1
CDR3 protein: ASSFKSPTDTQY

D gene: NA
CDR3 length: 12
V gene: TRBV28
CDR3 protein: ASSRVGGTDTQY

D gene: NA
CDR3 length: 10
V gene: TRBV29-1
CDR3 protein: SVASGNTEAF

D gene: NA
CDR3 length: 14
V gene: TRBV18
CDR3 protein: ASSSDLYSGPDTQY

D gene: TRBD1
CDR3 length: 14
V gene: TRBV5-4
CDR3 protein: ASTRDPGQINEKLF

D gene: TRBD1
CDR3 length: 11
V gene: TRBV27
CDR3 protein: ASSLRDRGNAF